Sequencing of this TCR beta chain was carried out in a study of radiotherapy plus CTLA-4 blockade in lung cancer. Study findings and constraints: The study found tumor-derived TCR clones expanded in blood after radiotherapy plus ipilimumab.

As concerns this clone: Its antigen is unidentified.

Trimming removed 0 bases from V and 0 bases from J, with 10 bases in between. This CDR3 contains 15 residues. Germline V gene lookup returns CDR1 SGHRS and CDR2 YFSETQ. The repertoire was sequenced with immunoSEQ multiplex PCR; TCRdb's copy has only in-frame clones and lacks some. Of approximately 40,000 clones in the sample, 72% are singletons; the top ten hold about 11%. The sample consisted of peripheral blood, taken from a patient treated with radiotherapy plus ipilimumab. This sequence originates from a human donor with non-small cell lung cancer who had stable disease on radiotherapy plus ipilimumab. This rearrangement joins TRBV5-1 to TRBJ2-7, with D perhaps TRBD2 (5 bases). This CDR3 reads CASSLVPGSSYEQYF. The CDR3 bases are TGCGCCAGCAGCTTGGTTCCGGGGTCCTCCTACGAGCAGTACTTC.